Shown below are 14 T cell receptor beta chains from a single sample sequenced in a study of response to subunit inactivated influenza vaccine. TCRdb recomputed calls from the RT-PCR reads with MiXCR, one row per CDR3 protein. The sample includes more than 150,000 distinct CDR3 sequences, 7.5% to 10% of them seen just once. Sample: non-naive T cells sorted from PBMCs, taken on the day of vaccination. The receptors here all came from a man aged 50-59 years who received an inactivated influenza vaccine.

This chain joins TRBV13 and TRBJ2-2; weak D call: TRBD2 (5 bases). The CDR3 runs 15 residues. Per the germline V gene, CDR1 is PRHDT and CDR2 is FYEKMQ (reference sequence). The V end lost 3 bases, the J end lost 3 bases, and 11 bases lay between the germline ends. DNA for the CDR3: TGTGCCAGCAGCTTTTCGGGGTGGGACACCGGGGAGCTGTTTTTT. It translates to CASSFSGWDTGELFF.

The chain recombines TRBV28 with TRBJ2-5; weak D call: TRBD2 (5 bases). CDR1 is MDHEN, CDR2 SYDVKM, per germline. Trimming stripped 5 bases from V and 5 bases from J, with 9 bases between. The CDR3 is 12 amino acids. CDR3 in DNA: TGTGCCAGCAGTGGGCCGGGGGAGACCCAGTACTTC. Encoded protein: CASSGPGETQYF.

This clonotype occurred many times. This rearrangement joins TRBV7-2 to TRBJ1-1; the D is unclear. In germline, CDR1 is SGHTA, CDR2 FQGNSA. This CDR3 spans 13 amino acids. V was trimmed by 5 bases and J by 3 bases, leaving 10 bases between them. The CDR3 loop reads CASSTHPDTEAFF. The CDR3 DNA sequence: TGTGCCAGCAGCACTCACCCGGACACTGAAGCTTTCTTT. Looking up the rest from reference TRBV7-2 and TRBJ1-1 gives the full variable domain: GAGVSQSPSNKVTEKGKDVELRCDPISGHTALYWYRQSLGQGLEFLIYFQGNSAPDKSGLPSDRFSAERTGGSVSTLTIQRTQQEDSAVYLCASSTHPDTEAFFGQGTRLTVV.

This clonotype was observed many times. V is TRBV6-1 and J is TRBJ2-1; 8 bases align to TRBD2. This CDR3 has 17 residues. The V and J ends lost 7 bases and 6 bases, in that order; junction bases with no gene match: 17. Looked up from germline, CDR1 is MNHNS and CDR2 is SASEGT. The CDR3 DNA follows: TGTGCCAGCACCTACCTTAAAGGGGGACTAGGAGTCAATGAGCAGTTCTTC. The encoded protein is CASTYLKGGLGVNEQFF.

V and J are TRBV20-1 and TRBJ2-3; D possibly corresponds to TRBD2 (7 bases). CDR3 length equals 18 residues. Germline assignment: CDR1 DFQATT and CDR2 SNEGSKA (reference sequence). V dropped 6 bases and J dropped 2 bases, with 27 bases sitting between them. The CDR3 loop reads CSANPGTIARGDTDTQYF. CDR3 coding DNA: TGCAGTGCCAATCCGGGGACAATCGCCCGGGGGGACACAGATACGCAGTATTTT.

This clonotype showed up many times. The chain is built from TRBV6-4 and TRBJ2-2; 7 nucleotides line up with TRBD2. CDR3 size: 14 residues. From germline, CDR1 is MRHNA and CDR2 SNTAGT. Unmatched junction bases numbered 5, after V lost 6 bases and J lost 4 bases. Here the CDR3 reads CASSRQRGTGELFF. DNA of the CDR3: TGTGCCAGCAGCCGGCAGCGGGGCACCGGGGAGCTGTTTTTT.

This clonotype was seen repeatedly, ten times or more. In nucleotides, the CDR3 is TGCGCCAGCAGCCCACTAGGACTAGCGGGGGATAACCAAGAGACCCAGTACTTC. As protein: CASSPLGLAGDNQETQYF. J is TRBJ2-5 and V is TRBV5-1, with TRBD2 identical over 13 bases. The germline CDR1 and CDR2 sequences are SGHRS and YFSETQ. The V segment lost 4 bases and the J segment 0 bases; nucleotides outside the gene matches: 9. The length of the CDR3 is 18 residues.

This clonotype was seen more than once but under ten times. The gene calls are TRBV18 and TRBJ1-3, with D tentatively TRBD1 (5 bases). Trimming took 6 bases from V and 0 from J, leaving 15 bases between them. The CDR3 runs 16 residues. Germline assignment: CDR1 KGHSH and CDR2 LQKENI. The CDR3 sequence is CASSRGTVDSGNTIYF. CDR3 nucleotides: TGTGCCAGCTCCCGGGGGACGGTGGACTCTGGAAACACCATATATTTT.

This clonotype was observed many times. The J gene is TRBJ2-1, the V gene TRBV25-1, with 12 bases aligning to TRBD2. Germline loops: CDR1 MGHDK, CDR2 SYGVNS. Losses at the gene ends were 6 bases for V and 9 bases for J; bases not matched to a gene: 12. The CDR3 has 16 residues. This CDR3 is CASRGTGLAGRVEQFF. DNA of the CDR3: TGTGCCAGCAGAGGAACAGGACTAGCGGGAAGAGTTGAGCAGTTCTTC.

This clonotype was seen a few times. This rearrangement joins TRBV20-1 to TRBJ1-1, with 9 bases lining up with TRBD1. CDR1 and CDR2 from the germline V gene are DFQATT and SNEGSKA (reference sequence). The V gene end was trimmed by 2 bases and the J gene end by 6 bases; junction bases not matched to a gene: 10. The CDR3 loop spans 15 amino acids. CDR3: CSARPGTGFMSEAFF. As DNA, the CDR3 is TGCAGTGCTAGACCCGGGACAGGGTTTATGTCTGAAGCTTTCTTT.

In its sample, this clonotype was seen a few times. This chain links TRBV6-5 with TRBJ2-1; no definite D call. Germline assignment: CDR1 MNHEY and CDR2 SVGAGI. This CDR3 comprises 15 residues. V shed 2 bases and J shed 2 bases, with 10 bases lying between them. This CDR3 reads CASSYEVSTYNEQFF. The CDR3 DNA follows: TGTGCCAGCAGTTACGAGGTGAGCACCTACAATGAGCAGTTCTTC.

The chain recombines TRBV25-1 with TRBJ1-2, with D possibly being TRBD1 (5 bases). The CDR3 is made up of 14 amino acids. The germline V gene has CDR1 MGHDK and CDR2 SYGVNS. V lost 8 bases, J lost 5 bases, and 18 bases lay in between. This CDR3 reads CASGLAGTDYGYTF. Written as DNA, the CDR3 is TGTGCCAGCGGACTCGCCGGGACTGATTATGGCTACACCTTC.

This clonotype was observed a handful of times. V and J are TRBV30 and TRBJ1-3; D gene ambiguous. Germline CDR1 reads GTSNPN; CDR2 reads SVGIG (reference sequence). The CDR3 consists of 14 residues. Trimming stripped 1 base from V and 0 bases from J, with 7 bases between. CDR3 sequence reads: CAWSAIGSGNTIYF. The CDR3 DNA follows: TGTGCCTGGAGTGCGATAGGCTCTGGAAACACCATATATTTT.

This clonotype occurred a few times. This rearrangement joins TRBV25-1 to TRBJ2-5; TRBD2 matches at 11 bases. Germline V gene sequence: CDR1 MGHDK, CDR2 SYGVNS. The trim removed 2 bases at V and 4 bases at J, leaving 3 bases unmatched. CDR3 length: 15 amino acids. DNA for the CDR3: TGTGCCAGCAGTGAACGAGGACTAGCGGGAGAGACCCAGTACTTC. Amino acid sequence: CASSERGLAGETQYF.